This T cell receptor (beta chain) appears in the sequencing data of a study of OX40 agonist ivuxolimab in advanced cancers. For this clone: Its antigen is undetermined.

Enrollment shut out patients with autoimmune disease history or systemic immunosuppression. Blood sampling took place at baseline, cycle 4 day 1, and cycle 7 day 1. Study-wide points: No antigen was identified for the clonally expanded peripheral T cells. Among T cells, CD8+ cells averaged more expanded clones than CD4+ cells.

Germline V CDR1 and CDR2: SGHTA, FQGNSA. The CDR3 sequence is 13 residues long. Trimming left V 2 bases short and J 7 bases short, with 9 bases between. Assay used: immunoSEQ multiplex PCR; TCRdb lists only in-frame clones, some missing. Of roughly 56,000 clones detected, 86% appear once; the ten largest clones hold 0.85% to 0.95%. Specimen: CD4+ or CD8+ T cells sorted from blood, collected in a trial of the OX40 agonist ivuxolimab. This sequence originates from an adult with an advanced solid tumor such as melanoma, head and neck, liver or kidney cancer. V is TRBV7-2 and J is TRBJ1-5, with D unclear. This CDR3 is CASSLTAGQPQHF. The DNA for the CDR3 is TGTGCCAGCAGCTTAACGGCGGGCCAGCCCCAGCATTTT.